This TCR beta chain is from a study of T-cell reconstitution after alpha-beta-depleted transplantation in children. For TCRbeta, the library was prepared with unique molecular identifiers. From the PCR reads, TCRdb called clonotypes with MiXCR, one entry per CDR3 protein. The data show roughly 500,000 distinct CDR3 sequences, approximately 16% seen once. This clonotype was seen more than once but under ten times. This CDR3 has 19 amino acids. Germline CDR1 is MGHRA and CDR2 is YSYEKL. V shed 4 bases and J shed 0 bases, with 22 bases lying between them. The V call is TRBV4-1, the J call TRBJ2-1; perhaps D is TRBD1 or TRBD2 (5 bases each). This TCR derives from a human donor who donated a stem cell graft to a child with acute lymphoblastic leukemia. Here the sequenced sample was PBMCs from the stem cell graft donor, taken from the stem cell graft. The CDR3 region is CASSPRDPHSSSSYNEQFF. The CDR3 nucleotides read TGCGCCAGCAGCCCCCGGGACCCTCATAGCTCGAGCTCCTACAATGAGCAGTTCTTC.